Shown below are 9 T cell receptor beta chains from a single sample sequenced in a study of blood T cell repertoires in COVID-19. Sequencing was performed with immunoSEQ multiplex PCR; in TCRdb, only in-frame clones are kept and a portion is missing. The sample records 200,000 to 250,000 clones, around 80% being singletons. Sequences were obtained from peripheral blood. The receptor source for this set is a human donor in a cohort sampled during active COVID-19.

The chain couples TRBV27 to TRBJ2-5; 9 bases align to TRBD1. This CDR3 contains 14 residues. CDR1 and CDR2 (germline): MNHEY, SMNVEV (reference sequence). V lost 6 bases to trimming and J lost 3 bases; unmatched junction nucleotides: 5. CDR3 sequence (DNA): TGTGCCAGCAGGAACACAGGGGGCAAAGAGACCCAGTACTTC. Translated, it gives CASRNTGGKETQYF.

This chain connects TRBV29-1 to TRBJ2-1; 9 nucleotides match TRBD2. This CDR3 comprises 16 residues. V was pared by 2 bases and J by 1 base, with 6 bases of the junction left unmatched. Germline V lookup: CDR1 SQVTM, CDR2 ANQGSEA. For the CDR3, the DNA is TGCAGCGTTGAAAATGCGGGAGGGGCGTCCTACAATGAGCAGTTCTTC. The encoded protein is CSVENAGGASYNEQFF.

The chain has TRBV2 and TRBJ2-5, with TRBD2 as a possible D gene (6 bases). The CDR3 loop spans 15 amino acids. The germline V gene has CDR1 SNHLY and CDR2 FYNNEI. The V gene lost 5 bases and the J gene lost 4 bases, with 17 bases spanning the gap. DNA of the CDR3: TGTGCCAGCAGTTCCGGGGGTCTGTATACAGAGACCCAGTACTTC. Amino acid sequence: CASSSGGLYTETQYF.

The CDR3 region is CASSTGTGGSEKLFF. DNA of the CDR3: TGTGCCAGTAGTACTGGGACAGGGGGAAGTGAAAAACTGTTTTTT. The chain employs TRBV19 and TRBJ1-4; 11 bases fit TRBD1. CDR3 length equals 15 residues. Germline CDR1 LNHDA, CDR2 SQIVND (reference sequence). The V gene end was trimmed by 4 bases and the J gene end by 7 bases; junction bases not matched to a gene: 5.

This chain joins TRBV28 and TRBJ2-4; tentative D call: TRBD1 (6 bases). Trimming removed 5 bases from V and 6 bases from J, with 11 bases in between. Germline CDR1 and CDR2: MDHEN and SYDVKM. CDR3 length: 13 residues. Here the CDR3 DNA reads TGTGCCAGCAGTATACAGGGTGGAAACATTCAGTACTTC. This sequence encodes CASSIQGGNIQYF.

The rearrangement joins TRBV9 to TRBJ1-6; 7 nucleotides match TRBD1. The germline gives CDR1 SGDLS, CDR2 YYNGEE. Trimming took 0 bases from V and 8 from J; bases not matched to a gene: 5. The CDR3 length is 15 residues. For the CDR3, the DNA is TGTGCCAGCAGCGTAGTAGGGGGCCAGGATTCACCCCTCCACTTT. Residues: CASSVVGGQDSPLHF.

This rearrangement joins TRBV6-5 to TRBJ2-5; 7 positions match TRBD1. Per the germline V gene, CDR1 is MNHEY and CDR2 is SVGAGI. This CDR3 comprises 12 residues. V lost 11 bases to trimming and J lost 5 bases; unmatched junction nucleotides: 8. CDR3 in DNA: TGTGCCGGACAGACAGGGACCGAGACCCAGTACTTC. It translates to CAGQTGTETQYF.

This sequence joins TRBV5-4 and TRBJ2-7, with D unresolved. V dropped 4 bases and J dropped 2 bases, with 13 bases sitting between them. CDR1 and CDR2 from the germline V gene are SGHNT and YYREEE (reference sequence). The CDR3 is 14 residues long. The CDR3 DNA sequence: TGTGCCAGCAGCCCGGAACCAGGTCCCTACGAGCAGTACTTC. It codes for CASSPEPGPYEQYF.

The chain carries TRBV3-1 (or the pseudogene TRBV3-2) and TRBJ2-7; tentatively, D is TRBD2 (7 bases). Trimming left V 3 bases short and J 0 bases short, with 15 bases between. There are 16 residues in the CDR3. The germline V gene has CDR1 LGHDT and CDR2 YNNKEL (reference sequence). In nucleotides, the CDR3 is TGTGCCAGCAGCCACGATCTAGCGGACAGCTCCTACGAGCAGTACTTC. It is translated as CASSHDLADSSYEQYF.